The TCR beta chain described here comes from a study of blood T cell repertoires in COVID-19. Cohort assignment relied on participant-reported clinical history. V lost 6 bases to trimming and J lost 2 bases, with 21 bases between them. The germline gives CDR1 MNHEY, CDR2 SVGEGT. The CDR3 is 17 residues long. In this sample, this clone turned up a few times. Sequenced by immunoSEQ multiplex PCR; TCRdb stores in-frame clones only, minus some. The sample comprises over 150,000 clones, roughly 80% of which are singletons, and approximately 12% rests with the top ten. Sequenced material: PBMCs or T cells enriched from blood (not recorded which). J is TRBJ2-3 and V is TRBV6-2 or TRBV6-3, with D possibly matching TRBD1 (6 bases). The TCR comes from a man aged 40-49 years who had recovered from COVID-19. CDR3 region: CASSLRGSVVHTDTQYF. CDR3 nucleotides: TGTGCCAGCAGCCTCAGGGGTTCGGTGGTGCACACAGATACGCAGTATTTT.